These T cell receptor beta chains were read from a single sample in a study of cytomegalovirus exposure and HLA in healthy donors. Sequencing used immunoSEQ multiplex PCR; TCRdb keeps in-frame clones, though not all of them. The sample records fewer than 65,000 clones, 77% being singletons. Sequencing was carried out using PBMCs. Source of these receptors: a woman in her thirties or forties in good health and CMV-seropositive. The CDR3 runs from the conserved cysteine through the conserved F or W. Fields, in order: J gene, clone size, D gene, V gene, CDR3 DNA, CDR3 protein. The D gene is left open where the match is weak. Expanded clones are given a class, and other clones once, few, many or no size at all.

j_gene: TRBJ2-7
abundance: NA
d_gene: NA
v_gene: TRBV19
CDR3nt: TGTGCCAGTAGTATCCTCCCCCAGGACGAGCAGTACTTC
CDR3aa: CASSILPQDEQYF

j_gene: TRBJ2-5
abundance: NA
d_gene: NA
v_gene: TRBV2
CDR3nt: TGTGCCAGCAGGCCGCCCGGCGGGGCAGGGGAGACCCAGTACTTC
CDR3aa: CASRPPGGAGETQYF

j_gene: TRBJ2-1
abundance: NA
d_gene: NA
v_gene: TRBV30
CDR3nt: TGTGCCTGGAAGGGGGGGCCCAGTGAGCAGTTCTTC
CDR3aa: CAWKGGPSEQFF

j_gene: TRBJ1-1
abundance: NA
d_gene: TRBD1
v_gene: TRBV11-3
CDR3nt: TGTGCCAGCAGCTTAAAGCAGGGGGGAGAAGCTTTCTTT
CDR3aa: CASSLKQGGEAFF

j_gene: TRBJ2-3
abundance: few
d_gene: NA
v_gene: TRBV7-2
CDR3nt: TGTGCCAGCAGCTCCATGTTCACAGATACGCAGTATTTT
CDR3aa: CASSSMFTDTQYF

j_gene: TRBJ1-4
abundance: NA
d_gene: NA
v_gene: TRBV29-1
CDR3nt: TGCAGCGTTGTTGGAGCTAATGAAAAACTGTTTTTT
CDR3aa: CSVVGANEKLFF

j_gene: TRBJ1-5
abundance: NA
d_gene: TRBD1
v_gene: TRBV2
CDR3nt: TGTGCCAGCACCCCACGGGGACAGCGCAATCAGCCCCAGCATTTT
CDR3aa: CASTPRGQRNQPQHF

j_gene: TRBJ2-5
abundance: NA
d_gene: NA
v_gene: TRBV7-8
CDR3nt: TGTGCCAGCAGAACCACGGGGTACCAAGAGACCCAGTACTTC
CDR3aa: CASRTTGYQETQYF

j_gene: TRBJ2-6
abundance: NA
d_gene: NA
v_gene: TRBV19
CDR3nt: TGTGCCAGTAGCCGAGTAAGAGGGCTATCCTTCTCTGGGGCCAACGTCCTGACTTTC
CDR3aa: CASSRVRGLSFSGANVLTF

j_gene: TRBJ1-1
abundance: few
d_gene: NA
v_gene: TRBV5-1
CDR3nt: TGCGCCAGCAGCTTGGCACAGAACACTGAAGCTTTCTTT
CDR3aa: CASSLAQNTEAFF

j_gene: TRBJ2-7
abundance: NA
d_gene: NA
v_gene: TRBV30
CDR3nt: TGTGCCTGGAGTGTAACAGCATACGAGCAGTACTTC
CDR3aa: CAWSVTAYEQYF

j_gene: TRBJ1-1
abundance: NA
d_gene: NA
v_gene: TRBV18
CDR3nt: TGTGCCAGCTCACCTGACATAAATCGGGGCACTGAAGCTTTCTTT
CDR3aa: CASSPDINRGTEAFF

j_gene: TRBJ2-7
abundance: NA
d_gene: NA
v_gene: TRBV6-6
CDR3nt: TGTGCCAGCAGTACAGGGTGGGGCTATGAGCAGTACTTC
CDR3aa: CASSTGWGYEQYF

j_gene: TRBJ1-2
abundance: NA
d_gene: TRBD1
v_gene: TRBV10-2
CDR3nt: TGCGCCAGCGGACTGGACAGGGAGGGCTACACCTTC
CDR3aa: CASGLDREGYTF

j_gene: TRBJ2-7
abundance: NA
d_gene: TRBD2
v_gene: TRBV7-9
CDR3nt: TGTGCCAGCAGCTTCGACCTCGGACTAGCGGGGTACGAGCAGTACTTC
CDR3aa: CASSFDLGLAGYEQYF

j_gene: TRBJ2-5
abundance: NA
d_gene: TRBD1
v_gene: TRBV5-1
CDR3nt: TGCGCCAGCAGCTTGTCTACAGGGGTAGGAGAGACCCAGTACTTC
CDR3aa: CASSLSTGVGETQYF

j_gene: TRBJ1-2
abundance: few
d_gene: TRBD1
v_gene: TRBV6-1
CDR3nt: TGTGCCAGCAGGCAGGGGGCCGGATACTATGGCTACACCTTC
CDR3aa: CASRQGAGYYGYTF

j_gene: TRBJ2-7
abundance: few
d_gene: NA
v_gene: TRBV1
CDR3nt: TGCGCCAGCAGCCCTGTAGGGGAGGCCTCCTACGAGCAGTACTTC
CDR3aa: CASSPVGEASYEQYF

j_gene: TRBJ2-1
abundance: NA
d_gene: TRBD2
v_gene: TRBV27
CDR3nt: TGTGCCAGCAGATTACTTAGCGGGGGGGCACGTAATGAGCAGTTCTTC
CDR3aa: CASRLLSGGARNEQFF

j_gene: TRBJ1-4
abundance: few
d_gene: NA
v_gene: TRBV4-3
CDR3nt: TGCGCCAGCAGCCAAGATAGAGGTGGCCTAGCGGAAAAACTGTTTTTT
CDR3aa: CASSQDRGGLAEKLFF

j_gene: TRBJ2-2
abundance: few
d_gene: NA
v_gene: TRBV9
CDR3nt: TGTGCCAGCAGCGGACCCGAGGGCCCCGGGGAGCTGTTTTTT
CDR3aa: CASSGPEGPGELFF

j_gene: TRBJ2-5
abundance: once
d_gene: NA
v_gene: TRBV14
CDR3nt: TGTGCCAGCAGCGCCGCTGGACTTTCCCAAGAGACCCAGTACTTC
CDR3aa: CASSAAGLSQETQYF

j_gene: TRBJ1-1
abundance: NA
d_gene: NA
v_gene: TRBV5-1
CDR3nt: TGCGCCAGCAGCTTGGAGTCAGGGGACACTGAAGCTTTCTTT
CDR3aa: CASSLESGDTEAFF